This record concerns one T cell receptor beta chain sequence. The antigen is undetermined. The source of the sample is a study of cytotoxic CD8 clonotypes in ibrutinib-treated CLL. Points from the study as a whole: While tracking circulating CD8+ T-cell counts, baseline clonality exceeded that of age-matched healthy donors. Samples were collected at differing times from sustained-remission and progressing patients.

Targeted sequencing depth ranged from 1 in 200,000 to 1 in 1 million T cells. Some clones are missing from TCRdb's copy, which holds only in-frame ones; the method was immunoSEQ multiplex PCR. The profile shows some 29,000 clones, about 80% of them singletons. CDR1 MNHNY and CDR2 SVGAGI come from the germline V gene (reference sequence). The CDR3 covers 15 residues. V lost 8 bases to trimming and J lost 7 bases; unmatched junction nucleotides: 11. Sequences were derived from PBMCs, sampled after 36 months of ibrutinib treatment. The chain has TRBV6-6 and TRBJ1-4, with TRBD1 matching over 9 bases. This receptor was identified in a human donor with chronic lymphocytic leukemia. The CDR3 bases are TGTGCCAGCCGGGAAAACAGGGGGCGACTTGAAAAACTGTTTTTT. The encoded protein is CASRENRGRLEKLFF.